This T cell receptor (beta chain) was identified during a study of naive and memory T cell subsets. Study-wide findings and caveats: Naive repertoires, especially CD8, held a few larger clonotypes, possibly memory cells re-expressing CD45RA. Gini index rose across naive, CM, EM and EMRA in CD4 and CD8. In naive cells, over 95% of TCR sequences were seen only once.

Sequential positive selection took CD4 T cells first, then CD8 T cells. Cells stained for CD3, CD4, CD8, CD45RA, CD27 and viability were sorted into four CD45RA/CD27 subsets. With respect to this clonotype: Its specificity is not known.

This CDR3 contains 14 residues. V lost 1 base to trimming and J lost 7 bases, with 13 bases between them. Per germline, CDR1 LGHDT and CDR2 YNNKEL (reference sequence). The beta constant-region primer was an equimolar mix of two oligonucleotides covering TRBC1 and TRBC2. Ligated cDNA was amplified by four rounds of PCR with nested alpha and beta constant-region primers and SP2. Via MiXCR, TCRdb re-called the UMI-ligation and nested PCR reads, giving one row per CDR3 protein. The sample includes 150,000 or so distinct CDR3 sequences, roughly 20% of them seen just once. Sequencing was performed on naive CD4+ T cells from blood. V usage is TRBV3-1 and J usage is TRBJ1-2, with D unclear. The TCR originated in a human donor in good health. The CDR3, as DNA: TGTGCCAGCAGCCAAGGCGCAGGCGCGGGTGGCTACACCTTC. Amino acid sequence: CASSQGAGAGGYTF. The full variable domain, completed using reference TRBV3-1 and TRBJ1-2, is DTAVSQTPKYLVTQMGNDKSIKCEQNLGHDTMYWYKQDSKKFLKIMFSYNNKELIINETVPNRFSPKSPDKAHLNLHINSLELGDSAVYFCASSQGAGAGGYTFGSGTRLTVV.